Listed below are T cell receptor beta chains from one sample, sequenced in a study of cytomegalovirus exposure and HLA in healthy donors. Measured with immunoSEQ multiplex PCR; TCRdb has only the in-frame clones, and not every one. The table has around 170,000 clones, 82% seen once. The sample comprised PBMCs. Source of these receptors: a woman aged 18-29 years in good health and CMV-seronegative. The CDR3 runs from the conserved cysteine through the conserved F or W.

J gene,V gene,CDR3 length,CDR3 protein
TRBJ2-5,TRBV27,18,CASSLFGLAGLCWETQYF
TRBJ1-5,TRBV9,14,CASSPGLYNQPQHF
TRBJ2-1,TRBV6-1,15,CASSPGLAGGNEQFF
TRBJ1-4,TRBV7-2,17,CASSSMGGAVTNEKLFF
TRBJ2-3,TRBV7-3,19,CASSEEGSGRAFGTDTQYF
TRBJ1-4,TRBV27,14,CASSLGATNEKLFF
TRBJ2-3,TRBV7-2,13,CASSATSGSEQYF
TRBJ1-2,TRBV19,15,CASNRQGLDGYGYTF
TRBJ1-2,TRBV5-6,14,CASSYGLTNYGYTF
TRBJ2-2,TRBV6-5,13,CASSWTGPGELFF
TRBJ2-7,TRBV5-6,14,CASRHRVSDYEQYF
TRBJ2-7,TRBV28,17,CASWPLTSGSLSYEQYF
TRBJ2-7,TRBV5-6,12,CASSLVTAEQYF
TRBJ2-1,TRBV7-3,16,CASSLMFGSSYNEQFF
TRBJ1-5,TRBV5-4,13,CASSYGGGQPQHF
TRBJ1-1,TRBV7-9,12,CSNTARDTEAFF
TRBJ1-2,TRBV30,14,CAWKLQGAVYGYTF
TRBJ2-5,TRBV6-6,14,CASRRGQLQETQYF
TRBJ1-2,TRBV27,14,CASGLLRGGYGYTF
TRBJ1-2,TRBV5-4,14,CASSPAGQNYGYTF
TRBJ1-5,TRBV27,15,CASSFVGTGSQPQHF
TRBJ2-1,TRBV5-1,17,CASSLDRALISYNEQFF
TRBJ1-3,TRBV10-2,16,CASSETGGSGGNTIYF
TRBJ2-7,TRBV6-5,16,CASSYSIGQGAYEQYF
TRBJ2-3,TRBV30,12,CAWSGGTSGQYF
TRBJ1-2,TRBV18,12,CATTSNRDGYTF
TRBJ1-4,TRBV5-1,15,CASSPGGTSMEKLFF
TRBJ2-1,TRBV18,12,CASSPPVNEQFF
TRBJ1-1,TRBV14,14,CASSRTLGVGEAFF
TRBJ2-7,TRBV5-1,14,CASSPGTGDHEQYF
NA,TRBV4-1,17,CASSQEGTRTGRREQYF
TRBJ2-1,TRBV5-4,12,CASSLAVNEQFF
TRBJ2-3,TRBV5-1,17,CASSFSVLAGVTDTQYF
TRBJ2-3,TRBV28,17,CASSPRVLAEGTDTQYF
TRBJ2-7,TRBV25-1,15,CASSNGQGATYEQYF
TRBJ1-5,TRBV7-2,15,CASSLMGGINQPQHF
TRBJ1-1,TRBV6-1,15,CASSSQTGLNTEAFF
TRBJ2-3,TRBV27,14,CASSWGQGTDTQYF
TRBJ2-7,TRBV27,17,CASSLSTPSETNYEQYF
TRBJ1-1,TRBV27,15,CASSLSQPQDTEAFF
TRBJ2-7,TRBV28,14,CASSQWGFNYEQYF
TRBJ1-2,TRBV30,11,CAWSASYGYTF
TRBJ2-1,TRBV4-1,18,CASSQESVAGGSFNEQFF
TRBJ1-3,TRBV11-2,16,CASSAYLRDSGNTIYF
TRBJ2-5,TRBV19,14,CASKDRDPRGTQYF